A single sample gave rise to the 12 T cell receptor beta chains below, sequenced in a study of T cell changes during pregnancy in multiple sclerosis. Profiled with immunoSEQ multiplex PCR; TCRdb holds only in-frame clones, not every one. The sample has 65,000 to 90,000 clones; about 92% are singletons. The sample consisted of peripheral blood, taken before pregnancy. The receptors were gathered from a female donor with multiple sclerosis, enrolled in a pregnancy study.

V usage is TRBV27 and J usage is TRBJ2-7; 8 bases match TRBD2. The CDR3 extends over 14 amino acids. CDR1 MNHEY and CDR2 SMNVEV come from the germline V gene (reference sequence). The ends lost 3 bases at V and 3 bases at J; junction bases unmatched: 4. The CDR3 spells CASSLTSGSYEQYF. The CDR3 coding sequence is TGTGCCAGCAGTTTGACGAGCGGGAGCTACGAGCAGTACTTC.

This chain uses TRBV9 with TRBJ2-7, with 7 bases identical to TRBD2. V was pared by 0 bases and J by 3 bases, with 3 bases of the junction left unmatched. The germline CDR1 and CDR2 sequences are SGDLS and YYNGEE. The CDR3 loop spans 14 amino acids. CDR3 sequence reads: CASSVAAGDYEQYF. CDR3 nucleotide sequence: TGTGCCAGCAGCGTAGCGGCGGGAGACTACGAGCAGTACTTC.

CDR3 coding DNA: TGTGCCAGTAGTATAGATCCTTCCGCGGAGACCCAGTACTTC. This codes for CASSIDPSAETQYF. This chain connects TRBV19 to TRBJ2-5; no reliable D call. The CDR3 has 14 amino acids. V was shortened by 0 bases and J by 5 bases, with 10 bases between the two germline ends. Germline V gives CDR1 LNHDA, CDR2 SQIVND (reference sequence). Variable domain in full (rest from reference TRBV19 and TRBJ2-5): DGGITQSPKYLFRKEGQNVTLSCEQNLNHDAMYWYRQDPGQGLRLIYYSQIVNDFQKGDIAEGYSVSREKKESFPLTVTSAQKNPTAFYLCASSIDPSAETQYFGPGTRLLVL.

The gene calls are TRBV28 and TRBJ2-7; weak D call: TRBD2 (6 bases). The V gene's germline CDR1 is MDHEN and CDR2 SYDVKM. The V end lost 6 bases, the J end lost 3 bases, and 21 bases lay between the germline ends. This CDR3 is 16 amino acids long. CDR3 sequence: CASSPYARETVYEQYF. In DNA form, the CDR3 reads TGTGCCAGCAGCCCTTATGCCCGGGAGACAGTCTACGAGCAGTACTTC.

This chain links TRBV9 with TRBJ1-2, with a weak D call TRBD1 (6 bases). There are 16 residues in the CDR3. V shed 0 bases and J shed 3 bases, with 15 bases lying between them. From germline, CDR1 is SGDLS and CDR2 YYNGEE. CDR3 sequence: CASSVDREGLDYGYTF. CDR3 coding DNA: TGTGCCAGCAGCGTAGACAGGGAAGGTTTGGACTATGGCTACACCTTC.

This rearrangement joins TRBV14 to TRBJ2-1, with 10 bases identical to TRBD2. The CDR3 spans 17 residues. Germline V gives CDR1 SGHDN, CDR2 FVKESK. V dropped 4 bases and J dropped 7; count of bases not matched to a gene: 13. CDR3 residues: CASSRLTLAGGWNEQFF. CDR3 DNA: TGTGCCAGCAGCCGACTGACTTTAGCGGGAGGATGGAATGAGCAGTTCTTC.

V usage is TRBV29-1 and J usage is TRBJ1-3; unclear D gene. Germline V CDR1 and CDR2: SQVTM, ANQGSEA. This CDR3 is built from 13 residues. Between the trimmed V and J ends, which lost 2 bases and 0 bases, there was a span of 5 bases. CDR3 in amino acids: CSVESVSGNTIYF. CDR3 bases: TGCAGCGTTGAATCAGTCTCTGGAAACACCATATATTTT.

The genes are TRBV7-9 and TRBJ2-5; no clear D. The CDR3 sequence is 13 residues long. V dropped 5 bases and J dropped 5 bases, with 12 bases sitting between them. CDR1 and CDR2 (germline): SEHNR, FQNEAQ (reference sequence). CDR3 residues: CASSPGSMETQYF. CDR3 nucleotide sequence: TGTGCCAGCAGCCCCGGTAGTATGGAGACCCAGTACTTC.

This chain joins TRBV7-2 and TRBJ1-5; possibly TRBD1 for D (5 bases). V lost 1 base and J 3 bases, leaving 10 bases between the germline ends. The germline gives CDR1 SGHTA, CDR2 FQGNSA. CDR3 size: 15 residues. The CDR3 spells CASSLGRGVNQPQHF. Written as DNA, the CDR3 is TGTGCCAGCAGCTTAGGTCGGGGGGTCAATCAGCCCCAGCATTTT.

This sequence joins TRBV15 and TRBJ1-2, with D perhaps matching TRBD1 (6 bases). The CDR3 is 15 amino acids. Germline V gene lookup returns CDR1 LNHNV and CDR2 YYDKDF (reference sequence). Trimming shortened V by 0 bases and J by 5 bases, and 13 bases separated the two germline ends. The CDR3 DNA reads TGTGCCACCAGCAGAGATCAACAGGGTCGGTATGGCTACACCTTC. This codes for CATSRDQQGRYGYTF.

The chain employs TRBV5-4 and TRBJ2-3; D not certain. CDR3 length: 13 residues. Germline CDR1 and CDR2: SGHNT and YYREEE (reference sequence). Trimming removed 6 bases from V and 6 bases from J, with 14 bases in between. CDR3 nucleotide sequence: TGTGCCAGCACCCTGGGTCCCGGGGATACGCAGTATTTT. Translating gives CASTLGPGDTQYF.

The rearrangement joins TRBV14 to TRBJ2-7, with 7 bases fitting TRBD1. V was clipped by 1 base and J by 1 base; unmatched bases: 4. The CDR3 has 15 residues. The V gene's germline CDR1 is SGHDN and CDR2 FVKESK. The CDR3 reads CASSQAYRGSYEQYF. The CDR3 bases are TGTGCCAGCAGCCAAGCTTACAGGGGATCCTACGAGCAGTACTTC.